The next 14 T cell receptor beta chains were all read from a single sample in a study of tumor and adjacent non-tumor tissue in lung cancer. The template was RNA from unsorted bulk tissue. A modified ARM-PCR protocol with three rounds of nested PCR amplified TCRbeta. TCRdb passed the multiplex PCR reads through MiXCR, listing each CDR3 protein once. The top ten hold 22% of the sample, which has 100,000 to 120,000 distinct CDR3 sequences, around 82% seen once. The sample was lung tumor tissue. The receptor source for this set is a man aged 65 to 79 with non-small cell lung cancer.

The V and J genes are TRBV28 and TRBJ2-1; 11 bases agree with TRBD2. From germline, CDR1 is MDHEN and CDR2 SYDVKM. Germline trimming cut 4 bases from V and 0 bases from J; bases unmatched to any gene: 14. The length of the CDR3 is 20 residues. The CDR3 loop is CASSYASGGRWGSSYNEQFF. In DNA, the CDR3 is TGTGCCAGCAGTTATGCTAGCGGGGGGAGGTGGGGGAGCTCCTACAATGAGCAGTTCTTC.

Notes on this clonotype: A much bigger clone sits one base away, suggesting this may be a read error. The chain is built from TRBV20-1 and TRBJ2-5; perhaps TRBD2 as D (6 bases). Germline V CDR1 and CDR2: DFQATT, SNEGSKA (reference sequence). CDR3 length: 16 amino acids. The ends were cut back, 4 bases at V and 1 base at J, with 19 bases in the middle. The CDR3 DNA reads as TGCAGTGCTACTAGAGCCGGTTGGGACTTCCAAGAGACCCAGTACTTC. This gives the protein CSATRAGWDFQETQYF.

As concerns this clonotype: Mismatch with germline at one junction end may stem from a read error. The chain links TRBV11-2 to TRBJ1-2; D is possibly TRBD1 (5 bases). The CDR3 contains 14 residues. Germline CDR1 SGHAT, CDR2 FQNNGV. The DNA of the CDR3 is TGTGCCAGTAGCTTAGGGGTTTCAAACTATGTCTACACATTC. It yields the protein CASSLGVSNYVYTF.

The chain joins TRBV6-5 to TRBJ1-4; 9 bases fit TRBD1. CDR1 and CDR2 from the germline V gene are MNHEY and SVGAGI. This CDR3 has 15 amino acids. Trimming at V came to 6 bases and at J to 9 bases, leaving 11 bases not matched to a gene. CDR3 nucleotide sequence: TGTGCCAGCAGACCTGGACAGGGGAGATGTAAAAAACTGTTTTTT. As protein: CASRPGQGRCKKLFF.

Comments on this clonotype: One end of the junction fails to match germline, which may point to a read error. This chain joins TRBV29-1 and TRBJ1-2; 9 bases line up with TRBD1. This CDR3 is built from 13 residues. Germline V CDR1 and CDR2: SQVTM, ANQGSEA. CDR3 region: CSVSGTGNCGYTF. The CDR3 DNA is TGCAGCGTATCCGGGACAGGGAACTGTGGCTACACCTTC.

As concerns this clonotype: The CDR3 does not end in the conserved phenylalanine or tryptophan, so this is likely a read error. The limits of the CDR3 on the DNA are not certain, so only TCRdb's listed CDR3 is given. The V and J genes are TRBV20-1 and TRBJ2-7. Including both end residues, the CDR3 is 11 amino acids long. CDR1 and CDR2 from the germline V gene are DFQATT and SNEGSKA (reference sequence). The chain's CDR3 is CSANYGREHYL.

A remark on this clonotype: The junction does not match germline at one end; this may be a read error. The CDR3 is CSVAGTSSTDKQYF. The CDR3 DNA reads TGCAGCGTCGCTGGGACATCTAGTACAGATAAGCAGTATTTT. The genes are TRBV29-1 and TRBJ2-3, with D possibly being TRBD1 (6 bases). Germline CDR1 reads SQVTM; CDR2 reads ANQGSEA. This CDR3 has 14 residues.

Remarks on this clonotype: A read error may account for a junction end that differs from germline. The chain is built from TRBV20-1 and TRBJ1-2, with D unresolved. This CDR3 is built from 10 residues. Germline V gene lookup returns CDR1 DFQATT and CDR2 SNEGSKA (reference sequence). The CDR3 loop reads CSVKGGGYTF. The CDR3 DNA reads TGCAGTGTTAAAGGAGGTGGTTACACTTTC.

With regard to this clonotype: This may be a read error: a much more frequent sequence differs by one nucleotide. V and J are TRBV11-2 and TRBJ2-2; maybe TRBD2 (5 bases). Per germline, CDR1 SGHAT and CDR2 FQNNGV. The CDR3 is 16 residues long. This chain's CDR3 is CVSSLALTRGTGELFF. CDR3 in DNA: TGTGTCAGCAGCTTAGCCCTGACTCGCGGGACCGGGGAGCTGTTTTTT.

This chain links TRBV5-4 with TRBJ2-5; TRBD2 might be the D (6 bases). Germline V gives CDR1 SGHNT, CDR2 YYREEE (reference sequence). The V gene lost 9 bases and the J gene lost 2 bases, with 17 bases spanning the gap. The CDR3 totals 14 residues. CDR3 sequence (DNA): TGTGCCACCAGTTTTAGGCGGGGTCAAGAGACCCAGTACTTC. This translates into CATSFRRGQETQYF.

The chain recombines TRBV6-5 with TRBJ1-1; no clear D gene. CDR1 is MNHEY, CDR2 SVGAGI, per germline. The CDR3 is made up of 12 amino acids. In DNA, the CDR3 is TGTGTCAACAGCCGCGTCTCCGGGGATGCTTTCTTT. It specifies CVNSRVSGDAFF.

Notes on this clonotype: One end of the junction fails to match germline, which may point to a read error. The rearrangement joins TRBV11-3 to TRBJ2-3, with D possibly being TRBD2 (5 bases). Germline CDR1 is SGHNT and CDR2 is YENEEA. CDR3 length equals 15 residues. The CDR3 coding sequence is TGTGCCAGTACTCGTCGGGAAGTAAGTACAGATATGCAGTATTTT. Translation gives CASTRREVSTDMQYF.

On this clonotype itself: It is likely a read error, because the conserved phenylalanine at the end of the CDR3 is missing. The DNA of the CDR3 is TGCGCTAGCAGGTCCCGGGGACCCTCTTCTCATGAGCAGTTCTTA. This codes for CASRSRGPSSHEQFL. The V gene is TRBV10-2, the J gene TRBJ2-1; either TRBD1 or TRBD2 may supply D (5 bases each). CDR1 and CDR2 (germline): WSHSY, SAAADI. CDR3 length: 15 amino acids.

In the case of this clonotype: Here the CDR3 omits its conserved ending phenylalanine or tryptophan, so a read error is the likely source. The chain combines TRBV11-1 with TRBJ1-1, with a weak D call TRBD1 (6 bases). Germline-derived CDR1 and CDR2 are SGHAT and FQDESV (reference sequence). This CDR3 spans 14 amino acids. CDR3 sequence: CASSRGTRNTEAFI. For the CDR3, the DNA is TGTGCTAGCAGCCGGGGGACAAGGAACACTGAAGCTTTCATT.